This TCR beta chain was obtained from a study of blood T cells in healthy people across ages. Notes on the study in general: Investigators treated diversity estimates from one million T cells as underestimates. Unsorted PBMC material precluded a definitive naive versus antigen-experienced comparison.

Isolated PBMCs totaled at least 6 million in each sample. A sample-barcoded 5' primer and a J-beta primer mix were used in a second PCR of roughly 7 to 12 cycles. A template-switch adaptor that had 12 random nucleotides put a tag on each cDNA molecule. Each CDR3 protein gets one entry after TCRdb re-called the 5' RACE reads with MiXCR. The profile shows approximately 850,000 distinct CDR3 sequences, roughly 64% of them singletons. This CDR3 comprises 14 residues. Germline lookup yields CDR1 SEHNR and CDR2 FQNEAQ (reference sequence). Of note for this clonotype: Antigen: not known. The germline gene is not matched at one end of the junction; a read error may be the cause.

The chain links TRBV7-9 to TRBJ1-6; no firm D call. The source is a man between 25 and 39 years old in good health. What was sequenced was blood. The chain's CDR3 is CASSLVEGHSPPHF. In DNA, the CDR3 is TGTGCCAGCAGCTTAGTGGAGGGTCATTCACCCCCCCACTTT.